The 12 T cell receptor beta chains below were found in one sample sequenced in a study of T cell changes during pregnancy in multiple sclerosis. Clones were sequenced by immunoSEQ multiplex PCR, and TCRdb holds only the in-frame ones, with some missing. The table has almost 95,000 clones, 80% to 95% seen once. The sample consisted of peripheral blood, taken in the first trimester of pregnancy. All receptors come from a female donor with multiple sclerosis, enrolled in a pregnancy study.

V and J are TRBV7-2 and TRBJ2-5, with 8 bases that match TRBD1. There are 15 residues in the CDR3. Germline CDR1 is SGHTA and CDR2 is FQGNSA. V lost 5 bases and J lost 2; bases outside the gene matches: 7. CDR3 loop: CASSVDRGTQETQYF. Here the CDR3 DNA reads TGTGCCAGCAGCGTCGACAGGGGTACTCAAGAGACCCAGTACTTC. Full variable domain (remainder filled in from reference TRBV7-2 and TRBJ2-5): GAGVSQSPSNKVTEKGKDVELRCDPISGHTALYWYRQSLGQGLEFLIYFQGNSAPDKSGLPSDRFSAERTGGSVSTLTIQRTQQEDSAVYLCASSVDRGTQETQYFGPGTRLLVL.

Of note for this clone: The same CDR3 arises from other DNA sequences in this sample as well. V gene TRBV9 combines with J gene TRBJ2-7; TRBD2 agrees at 13 bases. V lost 3 bases to trimming and J lost 2 bases; unmatched junction nucleotides: 5. The CDR3 spans 16 residues. Germline lookup yields CDR1 SGDLS and CDR2 YYNGEE. CDR3 sequence: CASSEGGTSGTYEQYF. DNA of the CDR3: TGTGCCAGCAGCGAGGGAGGGACTAGCGGGACCTACGAGCAGTACTTC.

The rearrangement joins TRBV15 to TRBJ2-1; 8 bases line up with TRBD2. Per germline, CDR1 LNHNV and CDR2 YYDKDF (reference sequence). The CDR3 has 17 residues. The trim removed 0 bases at V and 6 bases at J, leaving 10 bases unmatched. CDR3 sequence reads: CATSRDIWREAGNEQFF. In DNA form, the CDR3 reads TGTGCCACCAGCAGAGATATTTGGCGGGAGGCAGGCAATGAGCAGTTCTTC. Full variable domain (remainder filled in from reference TRBV15 and TRBJ2-1): DAMVIQNPRYQVTQFGKPVTLSCSQTLNHNVMYWYQQKSSQAPKLLFHYYDKDFNNEADTPDNFQSRRPNTSFCFLDIRSPGLGDTAMYLCATSRDIWREAGNEQFFGPGTRLTVL.

The V and J genes are TRBV5-1 and TRBJ2-7, with a tentative D call TRBD1 (6 bases). Between the trimmed V and J ends, which lost 2 bases and 4 bases, there was a span of 13 bases. Germline V lookup: CDR1 SGHRS, CDR2 YFSETQ. The CDR3 length is 14 residues. For the CDR3, the DNA is TGCGCCAGCAGCTTTGGGGACACCATATACGAGCAGTACTTC. Its translation is CASSFGDTIYEQYF.

V is TRBV11-2 and J is TRBJ2-3; 9 nucleotides match TRBD2. The CDR3 runs to 17 residues. Unmatched junction bases numbered 8, after V lost 1 base and J lost 3 bases. Germline CDR1 is SGHAT and CDR2 is FQNNGV. CDR3 nucleotides: TGTGCCAGCAGCTTAGCTCGACTAGCGGACGGTACAGATACGCAGTATTTT. It yields the protein CASSLARLADGTDTQYF. Variable domain in full (rest from reference TRBV11-2 and TRBJ2-3): EAGVAQSPRYKIIEKRQSVAFWCNPISGHATLYWYQQILGQGPKLLIQFQNNGVVDDSQLPKDRFSAERLKGVDSTLKIQPAKLEDSAVYLCASSLARLADGTDTQYFGPGTRLTVL.

The chain couples TRBV2 to TRBJ2-1; 8 bases fit TRBD2. Trimming removed 0 bases from V and 4 bases from J; junction bases left unmatched: 8. The CDR3 has 17 amino acids. CDR1 is SNHLY, CDR2 FYNNEI, per germline. CDR3 sequence (DNA): TGTGCCAGCAGTGAAGCCACGACTGTAGCGGGGTACAATGAGCAGTTCTTC. Its protein product is CASSEATTVAGYNEQFF.

The chain combines TRBV5-1 with TRBJ2-3; 8 nucleotides match TRBD2. The CDR3 extends over 15 amino acids. After removal of 7 bases from V and 0 bases from J, the junction contained 7 bases not matched to a gene. Germline V lookup: CDR1 SGHRS, CDR2 YFSETQ. CDR3 sequence (DNA): TGCGCCAGCGGTAGCGGGACCACTAGCACAGATACGCAGTATTTT. Amino acid sequence: CASGSGTTSTDTQYF.

The gene calls are TRBV21-1 and TRBJ1-5; the D call TRBD1 from the table was never checked on the DNA. TRBV21-1 constitutes a pseudogene. CDR3 length equals 17 residues. CDR3 in amino acids: CASSKPLVRGSNQPQHF. For the CDR3, the DNA is TGTGCCAGCAGCAAACCCCTAGTCAGGGGAAGCAATCAGCCCCAGCATTTT.

This chain links TRBV7-2 with TRBJ2-1; 8 bases agree with TRBD2. CDR3 size: 15 residues. Per the germline V gene, CDR1 is SGHTA and CDR2 is FQGNSA. J was trimmed by 2 bases and V by 3 bases; bases with no gene match: 3. CDR3 region: CASSLSGGTYNEQFF. Here the CDR3 DNA reads TGTGCCAGCAGCTTGAGCGGGGGAACCTACAATGAGCAGTTCTTC.

This chain uses TRBV28 with TRBJ1-2, with D perhaps matching TRBD1 (6 bases). The germline V gene has CDR1 MDHEN and CDR2 SYDVKM. This CDR3 is built from 13 residues. The ends were cut back, 2 bases at V and 4 bases at J, with 8 bases in the middle. CDR3 in amino acids: CASSLGQIYGYTF. In nucleotides, the CDR3 is TGTGCCAGCAGTTTAGGACAGATCTATGGCTACACCTTC.

This clone showed up just a few times. The rearrangement uses TRBV27 and TRBJ1-2; D gene uncertain. Germline V gene sequence: CDR1 MNHEY, CDR2 SMNVEV (reference sequence). V was shortened by 0 bases and J by 5 bases, with 10 bases between the two germline ends. The CDR3 contains 14 residues. The CDR3 DNA reads as TGTGCCAGCAGTTTATCGGTTGGGAGTTATGGCTACACCTTC. Residues: CASSLSVGSYGYTF.

The rearrangement links TRBV19 to TRBJ2-3; 10 nucleotides align to TRBD2. The V and J ends lost 6 bases and 5 bases, in that order; junction bases with no gene match: 8. From germline, CDR1 is LNHDA and CDR2 SQIVND (reference sequence). This CDR3 is 15 amino acids long. The CDR3 region has the DNA TGTGCCAGTAGGAAGATAGCGGGAGGAGGAGATACGCAGTATTTT. Translation: CASRKIAGGGDTQYF.